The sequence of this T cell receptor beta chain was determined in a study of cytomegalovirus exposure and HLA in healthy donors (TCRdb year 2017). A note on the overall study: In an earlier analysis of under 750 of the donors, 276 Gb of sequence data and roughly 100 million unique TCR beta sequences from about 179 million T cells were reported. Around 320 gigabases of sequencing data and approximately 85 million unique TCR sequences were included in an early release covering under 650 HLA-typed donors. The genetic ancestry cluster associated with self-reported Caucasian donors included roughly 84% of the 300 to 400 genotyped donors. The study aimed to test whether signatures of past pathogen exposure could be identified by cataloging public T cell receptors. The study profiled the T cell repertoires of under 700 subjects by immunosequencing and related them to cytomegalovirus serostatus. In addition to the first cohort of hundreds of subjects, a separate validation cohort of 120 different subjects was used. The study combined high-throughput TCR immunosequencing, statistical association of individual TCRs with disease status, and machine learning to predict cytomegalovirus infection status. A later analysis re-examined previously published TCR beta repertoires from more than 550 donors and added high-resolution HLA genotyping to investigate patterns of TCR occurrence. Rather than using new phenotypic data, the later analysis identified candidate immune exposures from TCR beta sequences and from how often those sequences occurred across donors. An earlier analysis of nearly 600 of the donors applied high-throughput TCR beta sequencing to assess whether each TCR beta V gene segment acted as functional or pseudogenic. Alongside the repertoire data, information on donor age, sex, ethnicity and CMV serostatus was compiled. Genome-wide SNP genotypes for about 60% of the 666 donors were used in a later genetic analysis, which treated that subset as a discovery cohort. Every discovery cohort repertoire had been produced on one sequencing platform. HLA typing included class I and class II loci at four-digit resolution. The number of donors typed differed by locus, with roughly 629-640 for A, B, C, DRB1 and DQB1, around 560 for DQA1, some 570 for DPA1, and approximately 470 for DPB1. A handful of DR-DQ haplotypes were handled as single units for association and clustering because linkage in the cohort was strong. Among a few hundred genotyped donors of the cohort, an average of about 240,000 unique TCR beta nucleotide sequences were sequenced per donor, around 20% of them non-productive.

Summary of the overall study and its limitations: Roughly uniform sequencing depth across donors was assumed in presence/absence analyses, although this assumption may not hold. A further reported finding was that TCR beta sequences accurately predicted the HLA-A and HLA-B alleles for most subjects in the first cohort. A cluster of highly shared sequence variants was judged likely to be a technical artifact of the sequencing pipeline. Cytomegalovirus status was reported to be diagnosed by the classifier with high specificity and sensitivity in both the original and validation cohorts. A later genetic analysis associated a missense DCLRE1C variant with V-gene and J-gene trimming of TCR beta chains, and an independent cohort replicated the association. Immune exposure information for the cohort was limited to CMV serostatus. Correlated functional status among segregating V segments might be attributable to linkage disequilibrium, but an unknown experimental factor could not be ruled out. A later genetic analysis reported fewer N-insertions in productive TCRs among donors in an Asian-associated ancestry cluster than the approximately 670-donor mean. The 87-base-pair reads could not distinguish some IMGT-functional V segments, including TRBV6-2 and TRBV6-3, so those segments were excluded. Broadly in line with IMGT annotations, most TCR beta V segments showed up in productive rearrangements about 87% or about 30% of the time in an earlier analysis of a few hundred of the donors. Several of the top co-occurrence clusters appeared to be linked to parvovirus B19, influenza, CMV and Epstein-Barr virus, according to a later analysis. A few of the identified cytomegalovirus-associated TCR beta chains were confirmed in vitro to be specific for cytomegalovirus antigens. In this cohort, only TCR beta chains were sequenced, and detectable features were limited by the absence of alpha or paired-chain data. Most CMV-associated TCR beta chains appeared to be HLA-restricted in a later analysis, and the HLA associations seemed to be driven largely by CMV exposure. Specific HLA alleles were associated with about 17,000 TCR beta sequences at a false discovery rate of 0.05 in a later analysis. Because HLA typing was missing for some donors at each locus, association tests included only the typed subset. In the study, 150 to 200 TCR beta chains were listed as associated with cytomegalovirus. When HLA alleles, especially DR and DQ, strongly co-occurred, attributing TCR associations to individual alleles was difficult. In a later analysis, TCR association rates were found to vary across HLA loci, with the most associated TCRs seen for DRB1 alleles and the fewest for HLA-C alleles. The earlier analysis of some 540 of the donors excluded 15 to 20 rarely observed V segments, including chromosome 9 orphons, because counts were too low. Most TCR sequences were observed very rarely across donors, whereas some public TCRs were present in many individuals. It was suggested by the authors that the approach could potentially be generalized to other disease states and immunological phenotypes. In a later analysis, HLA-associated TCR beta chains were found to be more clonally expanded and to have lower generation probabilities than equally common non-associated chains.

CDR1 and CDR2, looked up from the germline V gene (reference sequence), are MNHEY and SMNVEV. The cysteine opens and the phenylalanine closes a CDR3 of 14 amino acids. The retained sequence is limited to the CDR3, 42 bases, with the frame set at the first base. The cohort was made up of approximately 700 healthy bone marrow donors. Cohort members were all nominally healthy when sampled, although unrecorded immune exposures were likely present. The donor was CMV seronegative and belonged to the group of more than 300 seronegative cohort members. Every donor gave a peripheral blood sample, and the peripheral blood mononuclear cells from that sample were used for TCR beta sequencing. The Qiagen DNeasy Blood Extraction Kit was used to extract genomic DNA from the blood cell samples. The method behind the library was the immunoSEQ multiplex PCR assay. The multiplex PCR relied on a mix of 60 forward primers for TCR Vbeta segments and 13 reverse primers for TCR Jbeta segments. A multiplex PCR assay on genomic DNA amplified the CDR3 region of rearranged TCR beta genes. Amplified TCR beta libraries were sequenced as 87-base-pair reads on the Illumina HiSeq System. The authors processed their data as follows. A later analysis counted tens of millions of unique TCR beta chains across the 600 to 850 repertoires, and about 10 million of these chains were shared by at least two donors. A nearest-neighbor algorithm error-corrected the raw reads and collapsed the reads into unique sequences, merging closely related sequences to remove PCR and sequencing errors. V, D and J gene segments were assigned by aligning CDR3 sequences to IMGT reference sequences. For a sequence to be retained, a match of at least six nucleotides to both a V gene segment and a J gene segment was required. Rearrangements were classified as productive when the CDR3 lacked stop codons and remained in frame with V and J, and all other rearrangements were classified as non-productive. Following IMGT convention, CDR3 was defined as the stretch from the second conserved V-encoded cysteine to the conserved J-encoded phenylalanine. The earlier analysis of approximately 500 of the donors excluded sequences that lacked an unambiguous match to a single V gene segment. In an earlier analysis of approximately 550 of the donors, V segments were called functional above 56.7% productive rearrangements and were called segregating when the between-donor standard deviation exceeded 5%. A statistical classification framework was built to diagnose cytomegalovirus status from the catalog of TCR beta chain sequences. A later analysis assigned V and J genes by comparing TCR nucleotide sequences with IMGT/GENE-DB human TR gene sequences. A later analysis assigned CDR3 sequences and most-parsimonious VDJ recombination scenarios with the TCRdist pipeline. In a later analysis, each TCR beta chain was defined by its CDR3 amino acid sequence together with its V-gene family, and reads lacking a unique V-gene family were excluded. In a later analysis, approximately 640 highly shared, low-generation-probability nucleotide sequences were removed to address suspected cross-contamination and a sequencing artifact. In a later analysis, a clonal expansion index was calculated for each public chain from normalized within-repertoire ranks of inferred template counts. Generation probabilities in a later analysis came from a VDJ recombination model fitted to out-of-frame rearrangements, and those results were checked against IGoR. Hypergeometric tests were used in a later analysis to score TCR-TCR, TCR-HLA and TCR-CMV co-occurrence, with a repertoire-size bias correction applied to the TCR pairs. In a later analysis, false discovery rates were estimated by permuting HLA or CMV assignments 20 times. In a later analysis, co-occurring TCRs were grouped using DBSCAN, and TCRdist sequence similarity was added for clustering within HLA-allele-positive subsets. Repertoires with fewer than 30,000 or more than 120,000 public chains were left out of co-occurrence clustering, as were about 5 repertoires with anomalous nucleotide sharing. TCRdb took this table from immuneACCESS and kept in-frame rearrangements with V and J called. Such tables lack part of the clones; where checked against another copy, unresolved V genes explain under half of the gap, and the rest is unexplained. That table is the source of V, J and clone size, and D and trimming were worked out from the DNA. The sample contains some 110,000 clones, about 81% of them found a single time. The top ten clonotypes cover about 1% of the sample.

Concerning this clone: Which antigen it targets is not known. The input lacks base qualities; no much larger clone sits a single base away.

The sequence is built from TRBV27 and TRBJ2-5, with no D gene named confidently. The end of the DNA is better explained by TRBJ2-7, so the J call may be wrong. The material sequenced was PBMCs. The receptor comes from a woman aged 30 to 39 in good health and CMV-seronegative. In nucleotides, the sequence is TGTGCCAGCAGTCCCCAAGCACGCATCTACGAGCAGTACTTC. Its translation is CASSPQARIYEQYF.